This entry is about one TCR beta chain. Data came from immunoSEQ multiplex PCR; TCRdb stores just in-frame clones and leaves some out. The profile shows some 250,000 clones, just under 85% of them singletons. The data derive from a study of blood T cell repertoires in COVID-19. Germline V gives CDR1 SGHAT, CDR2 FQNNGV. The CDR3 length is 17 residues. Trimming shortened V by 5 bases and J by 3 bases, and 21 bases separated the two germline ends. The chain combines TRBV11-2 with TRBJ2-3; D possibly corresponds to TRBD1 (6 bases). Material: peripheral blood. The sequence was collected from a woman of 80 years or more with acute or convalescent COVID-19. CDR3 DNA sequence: TGTGCCAGCAGCCCGTTGGTGGGGGCGCTTGGGACAGATACGCAGTATTTT. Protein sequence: CASSPLVGALGTDTQYF.